These 26 T cell receptor beta chains were sequenced from one sample in a study of control samples from healthy donors and cancer patients. Using immunoSEQ multiplex PCR, the repertoire was profiled, and TCRdb retains in-frame clones only, with some absent. The sample yields around 250,000 clones, around 80% seen once. The sequencing input was PBMCs. These receptors were taken from a woman aged 60 to 75 with lung cancer.

This chain uses TRBV5-1 with TRBJ1-1, with D maybe TRBD1 (5 bases). V was clipped by 4 bases and J by 4 bases, with 14 bases between them. The CDR3 extends over 14 amino acids. In germline, CDR1 is SGHRS, CDR2 YFSETQ. The CDR3 DNA reads TGCGCCAGCAGCATTCAGACTGACAGCACTGAAGCTTTCTTT. Translating gives CASSIQTDSTEAFF.

V gene TRBV19 combines with J gene TRBJ2-2; D is uncertain. V was cut by 6 bases and J by 7 bases, with 6 bases left in between. CDR3 length: 11 amino acids. Germline V lookup: CDR1 LNHDA, CDR2 SQIVND (reference sequence). Here the CDR3 DNA reads TGTGCCAGTAGGAATTACGGGGAGCTGTTTTTT. Translated, it gives CASRNYGELFF.

The gene calls are TRBV7-3 and TRBJ2-3; unclear D gene. This CDR3 contains 12 residues. The ends were cut back, 0 bases at V and 6 bases at J, with 4 bases in the middle. In germline, CDR1 is SGHTA, CDR2 FQGTGA. This CDR3 reads CASSLTYDTQYF. The CDR3 DNA reads TGTGCCAGCAGCTTAACGTACGATACGCAGTATTTT.

This chain joins TRBV3-1 (or the pseudogene TRBV3-2) and TRBJ1-1; tentatively, D is TRBD1 (5 bases). V was shortened by 1 base and J by 1 base, with 7 bases between the two germline ends. This CDR3 comprises 14 residues. Germline CDR1 LGHDT, CDR2 YNNKEL (reference sequence). The CDR3 DNA reads TGTGCCAGCAGCCAAGCGGGGCGGAACACTGAAGCTTTCTTT. Its protein is CASSQAGRNTEAFF.

V is TRBV5-4 and J is TRBJ1-1, with 8 bases aligning to TRBD1. V shed 4 bases and J 5 bases; nucleotides not matched to a gene: 4. Germline CDR1 SGHNT, CDR2 YYREEE (reference sequence). The CDR3 has 13 amino acids. For the CDR3, the DNA is TGTGCCAGCAGCAGGACAGGGCGAACTGAAGCTTTCTTT. It translates to CASSRTGRTEAFF.

The chain recombines TRBV5-1 with TRBJ2-7, with 7 bases identical to TRBD2. V dropped 1 base and J dropped 3; count of bases not matched to a gene: 4. Per the germline V gene, CDR1 is SGHRS and CDR2 is YFSETQ. The CDR3 is 14 residues long. In DNA, the CDR3 is TGCGCCAGCAGCTTGTTACTAGCGAACTACGAGCAGTACTTC. It codes for CASSLLLANYEQYF.

This chain uses TRBV29-1 with TRBJ1-1, with a possible D match to TRBD1 (6 bases). The CDR3 has 13 residues. Between the trimmed V and J ends, which lost 6 bases and 4 bases, there was a span of 15 bases. Germline V CDR1 and CDR2: SQVTM, ANQGSEA. In DNA form, the CDR3 reads TGCAGCGTAAGGGGGGCAGGGGCCACTGAAGCTTTCTTT. Translation gives CSVRGAGATEAFF. The whole variable domain, remainder taken from reference TRBV29-1 and TRBJ1-1, is SAVISQKPSRDICQRGTSLTIQCQVDSQVTMMFWYRQQPGQSLTLIATANQGSEATYESGFVIDKFPISRPNLTFSTLTVSNMSPEDSSIYLCSVRGAGATEAFFGQGTRLTVV.

In this sample, this clone turned up a few times. The rearrangement uses TRBV24-1 and TRBJ2-7; 8 bases line up with TRBD1. Per germline, CDR1 KGHDR and CDR2 SFDVKD. Unmatched junction bases numbered 10, after V lost 5 bases and J lost 5 bases. The CDR3 runs 15 residues. The CDR3 bases are TGTGCCACCAGTGCATCCCGGACAGGGAGCGACGAGCAGTACTTC. It is translated as CATSASRTGSDEQYF.

V and J are TRBV18 and TRBJ2-3; weak D call: TRBD1 (6 bases). V was shortened by 6 bases and J by 3 bases, with 10 bases between the two germline ends. The germline CDR1 and CDR2 sequences are KGHSH and LQKENI. The CDR3 sequence is 13 residues long. As DNA, the CDR3 is TGTGCCAGCTCCCGGACAGAAACAGATACGCAGTATTTT. Its protein is CASSRTETDTQYF.

The rearrangement links TRBV16 to TRBJ2-7; D is uncertain. From germline, CDR1 is KGHSY and CDR2 FQNENV. The germline V and J ends were trimmed by 2 bases and 3 bases, with 2 bases remaining between them. The CDR3 spans 11 residues. The CDR3 coding sequence is TGTGCCAGCAGCCAAGACTACGAGCAGTACTTC. Translating it yields CASSQDYEQYF.

The chain recombines TRBV12-3 or TRBV12-4 with TRBJ2-7; D assignment may be TRBD1 or TRBD2 (5 bases each). The CDR3 is 13 amino acids. V lost 6 bases and J 3 bases, leaving 12 bases between the germline ends. CDR3 protein: CASRPGTVYEQYF. The CDR3 region has the DNA TGTGCCAGCAGGCCGGGGACGGTCTACGAGCAGTACTTC.

This chain connects TRBV4-1 to TRBJ1-5; D not resolved. V was trimmed by 1 base and J by 9 bases, leaving 19 bases between them. CDR3 length: 16 residues. Germline CDR1 is MGHRA and CDR2 is YSYEKL. The CDR3 coding sequence is TGCGCCAGCAGCCAAGTAGCCAAGACTGATCGCCGGCCCCAGCATTTT. Amino acid sequence: CASSQVAKTDRRPQHF.

This clone was picked up a small number of times. This chain uses TRBV7-9 with TRBJ2-7; 9 nucleotides line up with TRBD2. Trimming cost V 8 bases and J 2 bases; bases outside gene matches: 4. The CDR3 covers 13 residues. Germline loops: CDR1 SEHNR, CDR2 FQNEAQ (reference sequence). The CDR3 DNA reads as TGTGCCAGCCGCGCGGGAGGGCCCTACGAGCAGTACTTC. Translated: CASRAGGPYEQYF. Full variable domain (outside the CDR3, taken from reference TRBV7-9 and TRBJ2-7): DTGVSQNPRHKITKRGQNVTFRCDPISEHNRLYWYRQTLGQGPEFLTYFQNEAQLEKSRLLSDRFSAERPKGSFSTLEIQRTEQGDSAMYLCASRAGGPYEQYFGPGTRLTVT.

V usage is TRBV19 and J usage is TRBJ1-1; D is ambiguous. The V gene lost 0 bases and the J gene lost 3 bases, with 5 bases spanning the gap. CDR3 length equals 13 residues. Germline V lookup: CDR1 LNHDA, CDR2 SQIVND (reference sequence). This chain's CDR3 is CASSIEVDTEAFF. The CDR3 DNA is TGTGCCAGTAGTATAGAGGTGGACACTGAAGCTTTCTTT. Filled out from reference TRBV19 and TRBJ1-1, the complete variable domain reads DGGITQSPKYLFRKEGQNVTLSCEQNLNHDAMYWYRQDPGQGLRLIYYSQIVNDFQKGDIAEGYSVSREKKESFPLTVTSAQKNPTAFYLCASSIEVDTEAFFGQGTRLTVV.

The gene calls are TRBV7-9 and TRBJ1-2; D is ambiguous. Germline loops: CDR1 SEHNR, CDR2 FQNEAQ (reference sequence). This CDR3 spans 13 amino acids. With 2 bases removed from V and 5 bases from J, the gap between germline ends came to 9 bases. The CDR3 bases are TGTGCCAGCAGCTTATGGGGAGAGTATGGCTACACCTTC. Its protein product is CASSLWGEYGYTF.

In DNA, the CDR3 is TGTGCCAGTAGCCCGGGGACGGTAAACTATGGCTACACCTTC. It yields the protein CASSPGTVNYGYTF. This chain uses TRBV19 with TRBJ1-2, with D perhaps matching TRBD1 (5 bases). CDR3 length: 14 amino acids. CDR1 is LNHDA, CDR2 SQIVND, per germline (reference sequence). The V and J ends lost 6 bases and 2 bases respectively, with 13 bases between them.

The genes are TRBV6-6 and TRBJ2-6; D is undetermined. The V and J ends lost 6 bases and 2 bases respectively, with 8 bases between them. The CDR3 consists of 14 residues. Germline V gene lookup returns CDR1 MNHNY and CDR2 SVGAGI (reference sequence). The CDR3 is CASSIRAGANVLTF. The CDR3 DNA sequence: TGTGCCAGCAGCATTAGGGCTGGGGCCAACGTCCTGACTTTC.

The rearrangement uses TRBV25-1 and TRBJ2-5, with no clear D. V lost 3 bases, J lost 5 bases, and 10 bases lay in between. This CDR3 has 13 residues. In germline, CDR1 is MGHDK, CDR2 SYGVNS. Here the CDR3 reads CASSDSPMETQYF. The CDR3 bases are TGTGCCAGCAGTGACTCGCCAATGGAGACCCAGTACTTC.

The chain recombines TRBV28 with TRBJ2-7, with 7 bases lining up with TRBD2. This CDR3 comprises 13 residues. Trimming at V came to 3 bases and at J to 3 bases, leaving 2 bases not matched to a gene. CDR1 is MDHEN, CDR2 SYDVKM, per germline. This CDR3 is CASSLTSSYEQYF. The CDR3 nucleotides are TGTGCCAGCAGTTTGACTAGCAGCTACGAGCAGTACTTC.

The chain couples TRBV7-9 to TRBJ1-6; no reliable D call. CDR3 length equals 15 residues. V was clipped by 1 base and J by 7 bases, with 11 bases between them. Germline V gives CDR1 SEHNR, CDR2 FQNEAQ (reference sequence). In DNA form, the CDR3 reads TGTGCCAGCAGCTTAGACAAAAGAGGCAATTCACCCCTCCACTTT. Translating gives CASSLDKRGNSPLHF.

The V call is TRBV10-2, the J call TRBJ2-7; 7 nucleotides line up with TRBD1. J gave up 0 bases and V 8 bases, and 7 bases lay outside the gene matches. Germline V gene lookup returns CDR1 WSHSY and CDR2 SAAADI. CDR3 length equals 14 residues. In DNA form, the CDR3 reads TGCGCCAGCCGCGACAGGGTCGGCTCCTACGAGCAGTACTTC. Encoded protein: CASRDRVGSYEQYF.

This rearrangement joins TRBV4-1 to TRBJ2-1; D ambiguous. Per the germline V gene, CDR1 is MGHRA and CDR2 is YSYEKL. The CDR3 length is 13 residues. The V and J ends lost 6 bases and 8 bases respectively, with 14 bases between them. The CDR3 region is CASRRGLIDEQFF. CDR3 coding DNA: TGCGCCAGCAGGAGAGGTTTGATCGATGAGCAGTTCTTC.

V and J are TRBV5-1 and TRBJ1-1; D uncertain. The ends were cut back, 0 bases at V and 1 base at J, with 10 bases in the middle. In germline, CDR1 is SGHRS, CDR2 YFSETQ. CDR3 length: 15 amino acids. Written as DNA, the CDR3 is TGCGCCAGCAGCTTGGTCGACCACAGGAACACTGAAGCTTTCTTT. Amino acid sequence: CASSLVDHRNTEAFF.

J is TRBJ1-2 and V is TRBV5-4; 10 nucleotides align to TRBD1. V dropped 4 bases and J dropped 7; count of bases not matched to a gene: 7. This CDR3 is built from 14 residues. Germline-derived CDR1 and CDR2 are SGHNT and YYREEE (reference sequence). The CDR3 DNA reads as TGTGCCAGCAGCACCGGGACAGGGGCGCGTGGCTACACCTTC. Its protein product is CASSTGTGARGYTF.

The sample holds one count of this clone. The chain recombines TRBV19 with TRBJ1-5; D is unclear. The length of the CDR3 is 16 residues. Germline V gene data show CDR1 as LNHDA and CDR2 as SQIVND (reference sequence). Trimming pared 3 bases from V and 2 bases from J, leaving 14 bases between. CDR3 region: CASSIGPQTGNQPQHF. CDR3 DNA sequence: TGTGCCAGTAGTATCGGGCCCCAGACTGGCAATCAGCCCCAGCATTTT.

The gene calls are TRBV11-2 and TRBJ1-2; D remains unclear. Trimming pared 1 base from V and 1 base from J, leaving 4 bases between. The CDR3 consists of 13 residues. CDR1 is SGHAT and CDR2 is FQNNGV in the germline V gene. The CDR3 loop reads CASSLVDNYGYTF. In DNA, the CDR3 is TGTGCCAGCAGCTTAGTTGATAACTATGGCTACACCTTC.